The rows below give T cell receptor beta chains drawn from one sample of a study of T cells in Graves' hyperthyroidism and ophthalmopathy. TCRdb passed the multiplex PCR reads through MiXCR, listing each CDR3 protein once. Of 480,000 or so distinct CDR3 sequences in the sample, around 43% were seen once. The sequencing sample was made of peripheral blood or thyroid tissue (not recorded which). The source is an adult woman with Graves' disease, either hyperthyroidism or ophthalmopathy (not recorded which). Each CDR3 is given with its conserved first and last residue. Each record gives: V gene, D gene, J gene, clone size, CDR3 DNA, CDR3 protein. The D gene is left open where the match is weak. Where a row states a size, it is once, few, many or the class of an expanded clone; other rows omit it.

>TRBV10-3|NA|TRBJ1-5|NA
TGTGCCATCAGTGAAGAGGCAGGGAGCAATCAGCCCCAGCATTTT
CAISEEAGSNQPQHF
>TRBV14|NA|TRBJ1-2|many
TGTGCCAGCAGCCCGCTGGGTCCCCATGGCTACACCTTC
CASSPLGPHGYTF
>TRBV11-2|TRBD1|TRBJ2-7|many
TGTGCCAGCAGCTTGGACAGGGCTTCCGAGCAGTACTTC
CASSLDRASEQYF
>TRBV29-1|NA|TRBJ1-5|NA
TGCAGCGCTGAAATCAGGGAAGGTCAGCCCCAGCATTTT
CSAEIREGQPQHF
>TRBV29-1|NA|TRBJ2-7|few
TGCAGCGTTGTCCGGACCTACGAGCAGTACTTC
CSVVRTYEQYF
>TRBV10-2|NA|TRBJ2-7|NA
TGCGCCAGCAGTGCCGCCGGCGGTTACTCCTACGAGCAGTACTTC
CASSAAGGYSYEQYF
>TRBV7-2|NA|TRBJ1-1|many
TGTGCCAGCAGCGTATCGGCGAACACTGAAGCTTTCTTT
CASSVSANTEAFF
>TRBV7-2|NA|TRBJ1-3|NA
TGTGCCAGCAGCTTAGACGTCGCGACAGCCTCTGGAAACACCATATATTTT
CASSLDVATASGNTIYF
>TRBV7-9|TRBD1|TRBJ2-7|few
TGTGCCAGCAGCTCCCGACAGGGGTCCTACGGGCAGTACTTC
CASSSRQGSYGQYF
>TRBV7-9|NA|TRBJ2-5|NA
TGCGCCAGCAGCCAATTGGGCCTCCAAGAGACCCAGTACTTC
CASSQLGLQETQYF
>TRBV10-3|TRBD2|TRBJ2-7|few
TGTGCCATCAGTGAGGGGGGGGACTACGAGCAGTACTTC
CAISEGGDYEQYF
>TRBV6-5|NA|TRBJ2-7|NA
TGTGCCAGCAGTTACAGAAGGTTTCACTACGAGCAGTACTTC
CASSYRRFHYEQYF
>TRBV5-1|NA|TRBJ2-7|once
TGCGCCAGCAGACCTCGATACACGAACTACGAGCAGTACTTC
CASRPRYTNYEQYF
>TRBV29-1|NA|TRBJ2-7|NA
TGCAGCGCCCCGAAGGGCCGTCGGGAGCAGTACTTC
CSAPKGRREQYF
>TRBV20-1|NA|TRBJ1-5|NA
TGCAGTGATGCTAAGAACTCGGATCAGCCCCGGCATTTT
CSDAKNSDQPRHF
>TRBV5-1|TRBD1|TRBJ2-2|NA
TGCGCCAGCAGCTTCCAGACAGGGCAACACACCGGGGAGCTGTTTTTT
CASSFQTGQHTGELFF
>TRBV10-3|TRBD1|TRBJ2-5|NA
TGTGCCATCTCAGGCCCACGGACAGGCCAAGAGACCCAGTACTTC
CAISGPRTGQETQYF
>TRBV12-3/TRBV12-4|NA|TRBJ1-6|NA
TGTGCCAGCAGGACAAAGCAGGGGAATCATTCACCCCTCCACTTT
CASRTKQGNHSPLHF
>TRBV10-3|NA|TRBJ1-1|many
TGTGCCATCAGTGAGTCGAGTGGAGAAGCTTTCTTT
CAISESSGEAFF
>TRBV20-1|TRBD1|TRBJ1-5|once
TGCAGTGCACATACAGGGGTGGGTCAGCCCCAGCATTTT
CSAHTGVGQPQHF